Listed below are T cell receptor beta chains from one sample, sequenced in a study of cytomegalovirus exposure and HLA in healthy donors. Repertoires were generated with immunoSEQ multiplex PCR, while TCRdb's copy carries only in-frame clones and drops some. The table lists roughly 90,000 clones, around 84% of them singletons. The sample taken for sequencing was PBMCs. All receptors derive from a man aged 18-30 years in good health and CMV-seropositive. The CDR3 runs from the conserved cysteine through the conserved F or W.

TRBV5-1	TRBJ2-3	CASSPGTSTDTQYF
TRBV6-6	TRBJ2-5	CASTVLEGETQYF
TRBV5-1	TRBJ1-1	CASSPPRAGETEAFF
TRBV15	TRBJ1-2	CATSGPLAGDYYTF
TRBV19	TRBJ2-3	CASSPGTGHTDTQYF
TRBV4-1	TRBJ2-7	CASSQALAYNSYEQYF
TRBV6-1	TRBJ2-7	CASTQGSGGSYEQYF
TRBV2	TRBJ2-3	CASWDSSTDTQYF
TRBV10-1	TRBJ1-1	CASSESPGSEAFF
TRBV11-2	TRBJ1-1	CASSPDRGPEAFF
TRBV7-9	TRBJ1-1	CASSLGGTEPEAFF
TRBV5-6	TRBJ2-1	CASSLGAGDEQFF
TRBV6-6	TRBJ2-3	CASTLGLPSTDTQYF
TRBV18	TRBJ2-5	CASSPGERETQYF
TRBV5-1	TRBJ2-5	CASSFQSGGNGETQYF
TRBV19	TRBJ2-5	CASSSPWQAGTQYF
TRBV10-3	TRBJ1-1	CAISDRGQGGTEAFF
TRBV23-1	TRBJ2-2	CATLREGAKYGELFF
TRBV19	TRBJ1-2	CASSTIRGPNYGYTF
TRBV7-3	TRBJ2-5	CASSPSGDVGTQYF
TRBV7-3	TRBJ2-2	CASKKQGEGGELFF
TRBV7-7	TRBJ2-5	CASSRTGKETQYF
TRBV30	TRBJ2-1	CAGRDYYNEQFF
TRBV4-1	TRBJ2-1	CASSHFPGGGFNEQFF
TRBV29-1	TRBJ2-2	CSVERATDTGELFF
TRBV11-2	TRBJ2-3	CASSLETSADTQYF
TRBV7-6	TRBJ1-1	CASSLAHGQGAEAFF
TRBV19	TRBJ2-5	CASSDRTETQYF
TRBV28	TRBJ2-5	CATQGGPSGHQETQYF
TRBV15	TRBJ2-5	CATSRDPRGDETQYF
TRBV6-5	TRBJ1-4	CASSYGGEVEKLFF
TRBV14	TRBJ2-7	CASSQSAPQQYF
TRBV2	TRBJ1-1	CASSEVGDRGQTEAFF
TRBV19	TRBJ1-2	CASSTTGGYGYTF
TRBV7-9	TRBJ1-4	CASSLDREKLFF
TRBV30	TRBJ2-7	CAWSPQGRTYEQYF
TRBV2	TRBJ2-2	CASSESGGMGTGELFF
TRBV7-9	TRBJ2-3	CASSLTSGRVVDTQYF
TRBV15	TRBJ2-7	CATSGSYEQYF
TRBV7-6	TRBJ2-1	CASSLEQGIIPYNEQFF
TRBV5-1	TRBJ1-1	CASGQGLNTEAFF
TRBV6-1	TRBJ1-2	CASIGTGADYGYTF
TRBV18	TRBJ2-1	CASSPVGRSSYNEQFF
TRBV10-2	TRBJ2-3	CASSDGLAGGLNTQYF
TRBV27	TRBJ2-1	CASTSKRRGGINEQFF
TRBV2	TRBJ2-5	CASSGSGDGETQYF